These T cell receptor beta chains were read from a single sample in a study of blood T cell repertoires in COVID-19. Profiling relied on immunoSEQ multiplex PCR, and the TCRdb table lists in-frame clones only, not all of them. Among 150,000 to 200,000 clones, 82% were seen once, and the ten largest hold around 7%. Source material: peripheral blood. These receptors were obtained from a middle-aged woman with COVID-19, enrolled during active disease. Each CDR3 is given with its conserved first and last residue. A D gene is named only where the DNA matches it firmly. Clone size, where shown, is once, few, many, or a class for clones that have expanded.

>.|.|TRBV6-5|TRBJ2-3
CASRLPSTDTQYF
TGTGCCAGCAGACTACCTAGCACAGATACGCAGTATTTT
>TRBD2|once|TRBV15|TRBJ2-3
CATSRDITRGRRTDTQYF
TGTGCCACCAGCAGAGATATTACCCGCGGGAGACGAACAGATACGCAGTATTTT
>TRBD1|.|TRBV11-2|TRBJ2-1
CASSFGQGFYNEQFF
TGTGCCAGCAGCTTTGGACAGGGGTTTTACAATGAGCAGTTCTTC
>.|.|TRBV20-1|TRBJ2-7
CSAGVHYEQYF
TGCAGTGCAGGGGTCCACTACGAGCAGTACTTC
>.|few|TRBV29-1|TRBJ1-2
CSVEGGKSPRGYTF
TGCAGCGTTGAAGGAGGGAAGTCCCCCAGGGGCTACACCTTC
>.|.|TRBV21-1|TRBJ2-7
CASSKWGQGKFHEQYF
TGTGCCAGCAGCAAATGGGGACAGGGAAAGTTCCACGAGCAGTACTTC
>TRBD2|many|TRBV11-2|TRBJ2-1
CASSLKPSGGYEQFF
TGTGCCAGCAGCTTAAAGCCTAGCGGGGGGTATGAGCAGTTCTTC
>.|once|TRBV27|TRBJ2-5
CASSSYQETQYF
TGTGCCAGCAGTTCTTACCAAGAGACCCAGTACTTC
>.|once|TRBV6-4|TRBJ2-5
CASSDSSKWDIGREETQYF
TGTGCCAGCAGTGACTCGAGTAAATGGGACATAGGGAGGGAGGAGACCCAGTACTTC
>TRBD2|.|TRBV29-1|TRBJ2-5
CSVGTSGRETQYF
TGCAGCGTCGGGACTAGCGGGAGGGAGACCCAGTACTTC
>TRBD2|.|TRBV28|TRBJ2-1
CASSFFVGLAGVNEQFF
TGTGCCAGCAGTTTTTTCGTTGGACTAGCGGGAGTTAATGAGCAGTTCTTC
>.|.|TRBV5-1|TRBJ2-5
CASGFTAETQYF
TGCGCCAGCGGATTTACAGCCGAGACCCAGTACTTC
>.|.|TRBV29-1|TRBJ1-1
CSVGGFGSTEAFF
TGCAGCGTTGGAGGGTTCGGTTCGACTGAAGCTTTCTTT
>.|.|TRBV11-2|TRBJ1-4
CASSLWGRGEKLFF
TGTGCCAGCAGCTTATGGGGGCGCGGTGAAAAACTGTTTTTT
>TRBD1|once|TRBV6-5|TRBJ1-2
CASSYEGTGNYGYTF
TGTGCCAGCAGTTACGAGGGGACAGGGAACTATGGCTACACCTTC
>.|.|TRBV6-5|TRBJ2-1
CASSLYGALNEQFF
TGTGCCAGCAGTTTATATGGGGCTCTCAATGAGCAGTTCTTC
>.|.|TRBV9|TRBJ1-4
CASSVEAGGEDEKLFF
TGTGCCAGCAGCGTAGAGGCGGGGGGCGAAGATGAAAAACTGTTTTTT
>.|once|TRBV19|TRBJ1-3
CASRADSPNTLYSGNTIYF
TGTGCCAGTAGGGCGGACAGCCCGAATACCCTCTACTCTGGAAACACCATATATTTT
>.|.|TRBV18|TRBJ2-2
CASSPTIVDTGELFF
TGTGCCAGCTCACCCACCATAGTGGACACCGGGGAGCTGTTTTTT
>TRBD2|.|TRBV3-1/TRBV3-2|TRBJ2-7
CASSQGTWTSVSYEQYF
TGTGCCAGCAGCCAAGGGACCTGGACTAGCGTTTCCTACGAGCAGTACTTC